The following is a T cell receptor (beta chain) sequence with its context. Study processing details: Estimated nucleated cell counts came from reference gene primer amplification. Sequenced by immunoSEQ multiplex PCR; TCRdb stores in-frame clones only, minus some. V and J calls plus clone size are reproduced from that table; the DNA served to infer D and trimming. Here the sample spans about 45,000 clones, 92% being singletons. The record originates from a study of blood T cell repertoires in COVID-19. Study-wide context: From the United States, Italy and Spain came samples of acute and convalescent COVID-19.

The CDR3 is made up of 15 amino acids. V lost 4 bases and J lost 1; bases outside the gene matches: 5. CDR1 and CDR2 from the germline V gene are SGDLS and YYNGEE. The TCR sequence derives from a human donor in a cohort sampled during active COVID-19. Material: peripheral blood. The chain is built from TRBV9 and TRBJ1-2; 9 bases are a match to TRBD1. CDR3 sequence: CASSLRGQGNYGYTF. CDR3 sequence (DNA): TGTGCCAGCAGCCTAAGGGGACAGGGTAACTATGGCTACACCTTC.